The clone carrying this T cell receptor beta chain was counted many times. Its antigen is as yet unknown. The authors ran a second PCR of roughly 7 to 11 cycles using a sample-barcoded 5' primer and a J-beta primer mix. TCRdb analysed the 5' RACE reads with MiXCR anew, one entry per CDR3 protein. Found here are 550,000 to 650,000 distinct CDR3 sequences, about 30% of them singletons; the top ten hold around a sixth. The data belong to a study of blood T cells in healthy people across ages. Study results and caveats: Not knowing donor CMV status may have confounded expanded clonotype changes. Age showed a roughly linear inverse relationship with TCR beta diversity per million T cells. The study found more naive CD4+ cells and higher diversity in long-lived than aged donors.

Aged roughly 6 to 100, donors were systemically healthy Caucasians from Russia. With 7 bases removed from V and 7 bases from J, the gap between germline ends came to 11 bases. This CDR3 is 11 amino acids long. Germline lookup yields CDR1 SNHLY and CDR2 FYNNEI. Specimen: blood. This clonotype originated in an elderly woman in good health. This sequence joins TRBV2 and TRBJ2-7, with unresolved D. CDR3 in amino acids: CASTERREQYF. As DNA, the CDR3 is TGTGCCAGCACCGAAAGGAGAGAGCAGTACTTC.